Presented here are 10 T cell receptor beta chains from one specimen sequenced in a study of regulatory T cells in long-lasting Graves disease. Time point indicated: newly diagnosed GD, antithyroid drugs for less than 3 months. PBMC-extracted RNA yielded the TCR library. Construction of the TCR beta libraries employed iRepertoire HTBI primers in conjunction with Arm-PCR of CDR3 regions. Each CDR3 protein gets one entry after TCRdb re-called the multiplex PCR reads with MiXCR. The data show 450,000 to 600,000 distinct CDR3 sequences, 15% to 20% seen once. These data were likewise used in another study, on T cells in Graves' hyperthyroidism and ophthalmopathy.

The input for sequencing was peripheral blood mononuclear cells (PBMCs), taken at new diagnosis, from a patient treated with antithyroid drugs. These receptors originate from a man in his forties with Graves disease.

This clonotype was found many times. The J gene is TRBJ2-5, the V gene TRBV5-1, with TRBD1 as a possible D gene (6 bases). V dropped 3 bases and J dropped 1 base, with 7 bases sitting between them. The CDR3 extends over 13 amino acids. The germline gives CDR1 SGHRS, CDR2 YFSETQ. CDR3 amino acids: CASSWDIQETQYF. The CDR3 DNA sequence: TGCGCCAGCAGCTGGGACATCCAAGAGACCCAGTACTTC.

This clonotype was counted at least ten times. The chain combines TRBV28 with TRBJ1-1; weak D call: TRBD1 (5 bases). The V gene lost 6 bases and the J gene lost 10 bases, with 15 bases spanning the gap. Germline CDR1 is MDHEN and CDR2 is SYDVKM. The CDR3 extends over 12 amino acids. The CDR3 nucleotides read TGTGCCAGCAGACACCTGGGACGGAGAGCTTTCTTT. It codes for CASRHLGRRAFF.

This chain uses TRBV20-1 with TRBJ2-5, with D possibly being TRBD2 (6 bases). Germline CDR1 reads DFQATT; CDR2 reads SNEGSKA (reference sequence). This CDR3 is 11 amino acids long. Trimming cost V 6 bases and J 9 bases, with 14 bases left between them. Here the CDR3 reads CSAGSGEAQYF. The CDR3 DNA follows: TGCAGTGCCGGTAGCGGCGAAGCCCAGTACTTC.

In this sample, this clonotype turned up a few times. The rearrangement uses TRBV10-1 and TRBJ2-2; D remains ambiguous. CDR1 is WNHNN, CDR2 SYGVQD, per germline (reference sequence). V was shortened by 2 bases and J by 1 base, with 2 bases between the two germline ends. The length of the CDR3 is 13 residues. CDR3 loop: CASSEQNTGELFF. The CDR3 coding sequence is TGCGCCAGCAGTGAGCAGAACACCGGGGAGCTGTTTTTT.

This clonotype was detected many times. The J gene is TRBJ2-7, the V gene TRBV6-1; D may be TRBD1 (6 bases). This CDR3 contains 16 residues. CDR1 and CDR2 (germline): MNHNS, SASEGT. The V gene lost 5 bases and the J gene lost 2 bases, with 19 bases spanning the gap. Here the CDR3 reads CASSNGPMTGTYEQYF. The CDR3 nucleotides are TGTGCCAGCAGTAACGGACCTATGACAGGTACCTACGAGCAGTACTTC.

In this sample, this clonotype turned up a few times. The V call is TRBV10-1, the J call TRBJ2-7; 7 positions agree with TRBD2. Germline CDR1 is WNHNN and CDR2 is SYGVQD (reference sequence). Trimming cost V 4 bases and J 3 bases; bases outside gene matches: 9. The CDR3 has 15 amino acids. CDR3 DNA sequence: TGCGCCAGCAGTGTTGGGAGGGCCCCTATCTACGAGCAGTACTTC. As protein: CASSVGRAPIYEQYF.

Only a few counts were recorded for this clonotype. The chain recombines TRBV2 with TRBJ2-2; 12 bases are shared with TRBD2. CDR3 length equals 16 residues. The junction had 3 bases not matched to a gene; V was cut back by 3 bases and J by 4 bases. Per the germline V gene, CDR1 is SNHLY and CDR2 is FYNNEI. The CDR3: CASSEASGRVTGELFF. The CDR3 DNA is TGTGCCAGCAGTGAGGCTAGCGGGAGGGTCACCGGGGAGCTGTTTTTT. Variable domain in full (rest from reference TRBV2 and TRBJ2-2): EPEVTQTPSHQVTQMGQEVILRCVPISNHLYFYWYRQILGQKVEFLVSFYNNEISEKSEIFDDQFSVERPDGSNFTLKIRSTKLEDSAMYFCASSEASGRVTGELFFGEGSRLTVL.

The CDR3 DNA sequence: TGTGCCAGCAGTTACCAGACTGCGGGTGGCAATGAGCAGTTCTTC. Protein sequence: CASSYQTAGGNEQFF. The chain joins TRBV6-5 to TRBJ2-1, with D perhaps matching TRBD2 (5 bases). V lost 2 bases to trimming and J lost 6 bases, with 14 bases between them. The CDR3 loop spans 15 amino acids. Germline loops: CDR1 MNHEY, CDR2 SVGAGI.

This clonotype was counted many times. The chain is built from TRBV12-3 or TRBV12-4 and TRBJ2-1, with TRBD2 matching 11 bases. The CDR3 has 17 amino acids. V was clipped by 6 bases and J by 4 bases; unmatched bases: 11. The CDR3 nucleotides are TGTGCCAGCAGCTCCAGGGCGGGACTAGCGGAGTACAATGAGCAGTTCTTC. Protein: CASSSRAGLAEYNEQFF.

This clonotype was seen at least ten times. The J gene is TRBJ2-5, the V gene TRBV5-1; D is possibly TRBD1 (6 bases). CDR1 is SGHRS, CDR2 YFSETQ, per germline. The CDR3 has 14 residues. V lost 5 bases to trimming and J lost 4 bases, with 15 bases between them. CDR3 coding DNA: TGCGCCAGCAGGGGGGTAACCAGGGGAGAGACCCAGTACTTC. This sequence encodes CASRGVTRGETQYF.